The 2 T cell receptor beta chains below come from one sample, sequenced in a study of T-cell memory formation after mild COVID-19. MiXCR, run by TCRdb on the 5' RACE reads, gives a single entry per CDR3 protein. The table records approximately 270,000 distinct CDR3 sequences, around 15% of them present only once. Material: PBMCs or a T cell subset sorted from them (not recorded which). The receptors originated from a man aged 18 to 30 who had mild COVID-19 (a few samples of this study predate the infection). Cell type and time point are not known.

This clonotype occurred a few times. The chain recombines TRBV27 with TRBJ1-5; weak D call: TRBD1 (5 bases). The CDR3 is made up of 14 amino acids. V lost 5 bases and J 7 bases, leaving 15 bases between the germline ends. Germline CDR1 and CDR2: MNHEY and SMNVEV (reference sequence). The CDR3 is CASSLMGPRQPQHF. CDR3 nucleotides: TGTGCCAGCAGTCTTATGGGGCCCCGGCAGCCCCAGCATTTT.

CDR3 residues: CSASRVAGVLAKNIQYF. CDR3 coding DNA: TGCAGTGCTAGCCGCGTAGCGGGGGTTCTAGCCAAAAACATTCAGTACTTC. The chain uses TRBV20-1 and TRBJ2-4, with 9 bases identical to TRBD2. Trimming removed 3 bases from V and 0 bases from J; junction bases left unmatched: 9. This CDR3 is built from 17 residues. Germline-derived CDR1 and CDR2 are DFQATT and SNEGSKA (reference sequence).